This TCR beta chain stems from a study of CD8+ T cells in alopecia areata. General study results and limits: Scalp repertoires also include resident alphabeta T cells from normal skin. TCR sharing across patients was less clear than in mice, possibly HLA-related. It was lesional scalp, especially alopecia totalis/universalis, that showed higher clonality than normal scalp.

After isolation, RNA underwent reverse transcription to generate cDNA as the sequencing template. Measured with immunoSEQ multiplex PCR; TCRdb has only the in-frame clones, and not every one. The sample lists roughly 120,000 clones; 55% to 65% were seen once. Both CD4+ and CD8+ T cells were separated by sorting PBMCs. About this clone itself: Antigen unknown.

The sample consisted of CD4+ T cells sorted from blood. This receptor was taken from a human donor in good health.

CDR3 nucleotides: TGTGCCTGGAGTGTTAATAATCAGCCCCAGCATTTT. Its protein product is CAWSVNNQPQHF. This chain links TRBV30 with TRBJ1-5; D remains ambiguous. V was cut by 0 bases and J by 4 bases, with 4 bases left in between. The CDR3 runs to 12 residues. Germline CDR1 is GTSNPN and CDR2 is SVGIG (reference sequence).